The 14 T cell receptor beta chains given below trace back to one sample, sequenced in a study of blood T cell repertoires in COVID-19. The protocol was immunoSEQ multiplex PCR, while the TCRdb copy is restricted to in-frame clones and leaves out a portion. In the table there are hundreds of thousands of clones, around nine tenths of which are singletons. Material: PBMCs or T cells enriched from blood (not recorded which). The receptor source for this set is a woman between 50 and 59 years old who had recovered from COVID-19.

The rearrangement links TRBV7-3 to TRBJ2-7; no reliable D call. V lost 0 bases to trimming and J lost 1 base, with 10 bases between them. The germline gives CDR1 SGHTA, CDR2 FQGTGA. This CDR3 has 15 amino acids. CDR3 amino acids: CASSLTGVESYEQYF. DNA for the CDR3: TGTGCCAGCAGCTTAACGGGCGTGGAATCCTACGAGCAGTACTTC.

This chain connects TRBV9 to TRBJ2-1; D possibly corresponds to TRBD2 (6 bases). Trimming removed 0 bases from V and 1 base from J, with 11 bases in between. CDR1 is SGDLS and CDR2 is YYNGEE in the germline V gene. The CDR3 runs 16 residues. DNA of the CDR3: TGTGCCAGCAGCGTAGTTGGCGGGACGTCCTACAATGAGCAGTTCTTC. Protein: CASSVVGGTSYNEQFF.

The rearrangement joins TRBV5-1 to TRBJ2-2, with a weak D call TRBD1 (6 bases). The CDR3 contains 16 residues. Trimming stripped 0 bases from V and 2 bases from J, with 11 bases between. Germline CDR1 and CDR2: SGHRS and YFSETQ. DNA for the CDR3: TGCGCCAGCAGCTTGGCCAGGGGATCAAACACCGGGGAGCTGTTTTTT. Protein sequence: CASSLARGSNTGELFF.

The chain is built from TRBV5-4 and TRBJ1-1; 8 positions match TRBD1. Trimming removed 7 bases from V and 0 bases from J; junction bases left unmatched: 11. Germline V CDR1 and CDR2: SGHNT, YYREEE (reference sequence). The CDR3 contains 16 residues. CDR3: CASGDRGRLLNTEAFF. For the CDR3, the DNA is TGTGCCAGCGGCGACAGGGGACGGCTCCTGAACACTGAAGCTTTCTTT.

This clone appeared a few times. V usage is TRBV6-5 and J usage is TRBJ1-1, with unresolved D. Trimming took off 3 bases at V and 5 bases at J, with 13 bases between the two ends. CDR3 length equals 14 residues. Germline-derived CDR1 and CDR2 are MNHEY and SVGAGI. The CDR3 region is CASSYSGKVTEAFF. CDR3 DNA sequence: TGTGCCAGCAGTTATTCGGGGAAGGTAACTGAAGCTTTCTTT.

V gene TRBV18 combines with J gene TRBJ2-2; 9 bases align to TRBD2. Germline assignment: CDR1 KGHSH and CDR2 LQKENI. The CDR3 extends over 16 amino acids. V was clipped by 3 bases and J by 1 base; unmatched bases: 3. The CDR3 coding sequence is TGTGCCAGCTCACCCCAGACTAGCGGGAACACCGGGGAGCTGTTTTTT. It encodes CASSPQTSGNTGELFF.

This clone was seen a handful of times. The V call is TRBV6-5, the J call TRBJ1-1; TRBD1 is a possible D gene (6 bases). This CDR3 is 14 amino acids long. The V end lost 4 bases, the J end lost 5 bases, and 14 bases lay between the germline ends. CDR1 MNHEY and CDR2 SVGAGI come from the germline V gene. In DNA, the CDR3 is TGTGCCAGCAGTTTCTCAGGGGAAGAAACTGAAGCTTTCTTT. Its translation is CASSFSGEETEAFF.

This chain links TRBV11-2 with TRBJ2-1; TRBD2 matches at 7 bases. The CDR3 loop spans 13 amino acids. V lost 6 bases to trimming and J lost 5 bases; unmatched junction nucleotides: 4. Germline CDR1 is SGHAT and CDR2 is FQNNGV. CDR3 region: CASRAGTHNEQFF. CDR3 in DNA: TGTGCCAGCAGAGCGGGGACCCACAATGAGCAGTTCTTC.

The chain combines TRBV7-2 with TRBJ2-3; D unresolved. The V gene lost 3 bases and the J gene lost 7 bases, with 8 bases spanning the gap. The CDR3 sequence is 12 residues long. Germline-derived CDR1 and CDR2 are SGHTA and FQGNSA. Here the CDR3 DNA reads TGTGCCAGCAGCTTCGGGTTGAATACGCAGTATTTT. This gives the protein CASSFGLNTQYF.

The chain uses TRBV19 and TRBJ2-4; D might be TRBD2 (5 bases). Germline loops: CDR1 LNHDA, CDR2 SQIVND (reference sequence). V gave up 9 bases and J gave up 5 bases, with 11 bases separating them. This CDR3 contains 12 residues. CDR3 loop: CASGQEENIQYF. The CDR3 nucleotides read TGTGCCAGCGGGCAGGAGGAAAACATTCAGTACTTC.

For the CDR3, the DNA is TGTGCCAGCAGCTTACGAAGGACAGGGGCCTACGAAGAGCAGTACTTC. Translating it yields CASSLRRTGAYEEQYF. The V call is TRBV5-6, the J call TRBJ2-7; 9 positions match TRBD1. The V segment lost 2 bases and the J segment 7 bases; nucleotides outside the gene matches: 13. Germline CDR1 reads SGHDT; CDR2 reads YYEEEE. The CDR3 extends over 16 amino acids. The variable domain in full, with the rest retrieved from reference TRBV5-6 and TRBJ2-7, is DAGVTQSPTHLIKTRGQQVTLRCSPKSGHDTVSWYQQALGQGPQFIFQYYEEEERQRGNFPDRFSGHQFPNYSSELNVNALLLGDSALYLCASSLRRTGAYEEQYFGPGTRLTVT.

V is TRBV3-1 (or the pseudogene TRBV3-2) and J is TRBJ2-5; D perhaps matches TRBD2 (5 bases). The CDR3 has 19 amino acids. Germline assignment: CDR1 LGHDT and CDR2 YNNKEL (reference sequence). The V gene lost 0 bases and the J gene lost 4 bases, with 24 bases spanning the gap. CDR3 sequence reads: CASSQDRDQDSSQRETQYF. Written as DNA, the CDR3 is TGTGCCAGCAGCCAAGATCGGGATCAAGATTCCTCTCAGCGAGAGACCCAGTACTTC.

The chain links TRBV7-2 to TRBJ1-2, with 7 bases fitting TRBD1. The CDR3 contains 14 residues. V trimming: 3 bases; J trimming: 1 base; junction bases outside the gene matches: 2. Germline V gives CDR1 SGHTA, CDR2 FQGNSA. The CDR3 here is CASSFRDSNYGYTF. For the CDR3, the DNA is TGTGCCAGCAGCTTCCGGGACAGTAACTATGGCTACACCTTC.

J is TRBJ1-1 and V is TRBV28, with D uncertain. V lost 8 bases to trimming and J lost 1 base, with 11 bases between them. Germline-derived CDR1 and CDR2 are MDHEN and SYDVKM. The CDR3 sequence is 13 residues long. The CDR3 bases are TGTGCCAGCCGAAACTATCAGAACACTGAAGCTTTCTTT. Its protein product is CASRNYQNTEAFF.